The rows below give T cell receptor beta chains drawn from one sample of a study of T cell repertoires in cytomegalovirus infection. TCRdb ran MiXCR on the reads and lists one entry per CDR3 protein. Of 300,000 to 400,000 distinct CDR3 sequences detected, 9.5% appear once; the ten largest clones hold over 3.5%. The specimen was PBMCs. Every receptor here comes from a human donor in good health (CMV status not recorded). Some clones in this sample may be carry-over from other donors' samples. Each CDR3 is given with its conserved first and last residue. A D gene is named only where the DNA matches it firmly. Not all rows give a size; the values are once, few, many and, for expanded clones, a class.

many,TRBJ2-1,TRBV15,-,TGTGCCACCAGCGTGGACAACTACAATGAGCAGTTCTTC,CATSVDNYNEQFF
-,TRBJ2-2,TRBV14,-,TGTGCCAGCAGCCAAGACGGCGACAGGCGCACCGGGGAGCTGTTTTTT,CASSQDGDRRTGELFF
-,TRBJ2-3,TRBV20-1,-,TGCAGAGCTACAAAGGGAAGAGCAGCTAGCACAGATACGCAGTATTTT,CRATKGRAASTDTQYF
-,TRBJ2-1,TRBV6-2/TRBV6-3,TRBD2,TGTGCCAGCAGGTCAGCGGGAGACTATTACAATGAGCAGTTCTTC,CASRSAGDYYNEQFF
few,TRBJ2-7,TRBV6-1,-,TGTGCCAGCACCAAAGTGGACAGAGGGGCCGAGCAGTACTTC,CASTKVDRGAEQYF
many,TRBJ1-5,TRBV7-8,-,TGTGCCAGCAGCCCATGGAGGGGCAATCAGCCCCAGCATTTT,CASSPWRGNQPQHF
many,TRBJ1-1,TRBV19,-,TGTGCCAGCGCATTACAGGGAACGGCTTTCTTT,CASALQGTAFF
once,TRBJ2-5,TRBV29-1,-,TGCAGCGTTGAAGATCCGGGGGAGACCCAGTACTTC,CSVEDPGETQYF
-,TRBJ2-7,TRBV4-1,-,TGCGCCAGCAGCCAAGAAAACGGGGAATATAACGAGCAGTACTTC,CASSQENGEYNEQYF
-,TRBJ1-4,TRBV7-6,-,TGTGCCAGCGCCAGGGTTAACGGTGAAAAACTGTTTTTT,CASARVNGEKLFF
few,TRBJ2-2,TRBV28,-,TGTGCCAGCAGTTTATTCGCCAGAGAGCTGTTTTTT,CASSLFARELFF
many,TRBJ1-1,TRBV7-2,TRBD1,TGTGCCAGCAGTGGACAGGGGCACACTGAAGCTTTCTTT,CASSGQGHTEAFF
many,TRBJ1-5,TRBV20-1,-,TGCAGTGCTAGTAACCAGGGAAAAAAGCCCCAGCATTTT,CSASNQGKKPQHF
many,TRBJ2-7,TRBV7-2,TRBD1,TGTGCCAGCAGTTTGGACAGGGTTGCCGAGCAGTACTTC,CASSLDRVAEQYF
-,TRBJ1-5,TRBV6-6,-,TGTGCCAGCAGTCCGACCAGTAGAAATAGCAATCAGCCCCAGCATTTT,CASSPTSRNSNQPQHF
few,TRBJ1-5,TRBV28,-,TGTGCCAGCAGTTTAGGACAACGGGGGCAGCCCCAGCATTTT,CASSLGQRGQPQHF
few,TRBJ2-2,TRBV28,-,TGTGCCAGCAGTTTGAACAGAAACACCGGGGAGCTGTTTTTT,CASSLNRNTGELFF
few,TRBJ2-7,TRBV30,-,TGTGCCTGGAGTGTGGGGACCCCCTACGAGCAGTACTTC,CAWSVGTPYEQYF
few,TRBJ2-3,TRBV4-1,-,TGCGCCAGCAGCCAGCGGAGCACAGATACGCAGTATTTT,CASSQRSTDTQYF
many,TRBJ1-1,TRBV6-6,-,TGTGCCAGCAGTTACCCAGGCGAAGTGCTCGAAGCTTTCTTT,CASSYPGEVLEAFF
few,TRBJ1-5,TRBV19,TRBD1,TGTGCCAGTAGTATATTCACGACAGGGGAGCAGCCCCAGCATTTT,CASSIFTTGEQPQHF
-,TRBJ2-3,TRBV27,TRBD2,TGTGCCAGCAGCTCCAGCGGGAGGTCCCCTAGCACAGATACGCAGTATTTT,CASSSSGRSPSTDTQYF
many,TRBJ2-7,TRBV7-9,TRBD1,TGTGCCAGCAGCCCCTTAGACAGGGGAACCTACGAGCAGTACTTC,CASSPLDRGTYEQYF
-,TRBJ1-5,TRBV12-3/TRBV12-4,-,TGTGCCAGCAGTGTCCGTCGGGGGTTCCATCAGCCCCAGCATTTT,CASSVRRGFHQPQHF
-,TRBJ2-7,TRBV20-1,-,TGCAGTGCTAAGGGGCAGGGGATCTACGAGCAGTACTTC,CSAKGQGIYEQYF
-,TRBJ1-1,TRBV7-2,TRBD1,TGTGCCAGCAGCTCGACAGGGACGCACACTAAAGCTTTCTTT,CASSSTGTHTKAFF
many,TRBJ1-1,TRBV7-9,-,TGTGCCAGCAGCTCGTCTGGGGGGGCCACTGAAGCTTTCTTT,CASSSSGGATEAFF
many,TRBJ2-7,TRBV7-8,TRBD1,TGTGCCAGCAGCTTACCCCCACAGGGGGCCTACGAGCAGTACTTC,CASSLPPQGAYEQYF
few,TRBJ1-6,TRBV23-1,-,TGCGCCAGCAGTCCCCAGGGCAGTCATCGGTCCGCCCATAATTCACCCCTCCACTTT,CASSPQGSHRSAHNSPLHF
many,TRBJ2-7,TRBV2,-,TGTGCCAGCAGGCCCTCCGGAGTAGAGCAGTACTTC,CASRPSGVEQYF
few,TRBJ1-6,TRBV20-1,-,TGCAGTGCTAGAGATCTAGCAGGTCCAGTTAGGGCGAGCTCCTATAATTCACCCCTCCACTTT,CSARDLAGPVRASSYNSPLHF
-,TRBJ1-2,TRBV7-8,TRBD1,TGTGCCAGCAGCCTCCGGGACAGGGAAGACGGCATCTATGGCTACACCTTC,CASSLRDREDGIYGYTF
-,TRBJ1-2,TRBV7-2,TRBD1,TGTGCCAGCAGCACCCGACAGGGACAGGCTAACTATGGCTACACCTTC,CASSTRQGQANYGYTF
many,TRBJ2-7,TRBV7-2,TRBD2,TGTGCCAGCAGCTTTGGGGACTATCGCTCCTACGAGCAGTACTTC,CASSFGDYRSYEQYF
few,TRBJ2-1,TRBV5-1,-,TGCGCCAGCAGCTTGGATCGGTCGTCTTTACCCTACAATGAGCAGTTCTTC,CASSLDRSSLPYNEQFF
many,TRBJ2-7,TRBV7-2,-,TGTGTGAGTGGTCGGAGTGGGAGCTCCTACGAGCAGTACTTC,CVSGRSGSSYEQYF
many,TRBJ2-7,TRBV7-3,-,TGTGCCAGCAGCTTAATGGGCGGATCTGGAACCTACGAGCAGTACTTC,CASSLMGGSGTYEQYF
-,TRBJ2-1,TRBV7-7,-,TGTGCCAGCAGCCCCGGACCGGACCAATACAATGAGCAGTTCTTC,CASSPGPDQYNEQFF
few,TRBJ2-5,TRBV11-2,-,TGTGCCAGCAGCTCCCTTGCGGGATTAGAGACCCAGTACTTC,CASSSLAGLETQYF
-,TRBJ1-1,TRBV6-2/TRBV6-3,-,TGTGCCAGCAGCCGGACAGAAGGGAACACTGAAGCTTTCTTT,CASSRTEGNTEAFF
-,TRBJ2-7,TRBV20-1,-,TGCAGTGCCGGGGACGCCTCCTACGAGCAGTACTTC,CSAGDASYEQYF
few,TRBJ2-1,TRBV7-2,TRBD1,TGTGCCAGCAGCTTAGCCCGACAGGGGGCTGGTGAGCAGTTCTTC,CASSLARQGAGEQFF
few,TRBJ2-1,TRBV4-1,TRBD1,TGCGCCAGCAGCCGCCGACAGGGGGTTTACAATGAGCAGTTCTTC,CASSRRQGVYNEQFF
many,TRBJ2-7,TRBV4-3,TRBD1,TGCGCCAGCAGCCAAGGTCGACAGGGCTACGAGCAGTACTTC,CASSQGRQGYEQYF
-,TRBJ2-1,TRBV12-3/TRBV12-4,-,TGTGCCAGCACCCGAGGGGCGGGACACAATGAGCAGTTCTTC,CASTRGAGHNEQFF
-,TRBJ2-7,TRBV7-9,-,TGTGCCAGCAGCTTAAACTTTCACGAGCAGTACTTC,CASSLNFHEQYF
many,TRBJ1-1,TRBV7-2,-,TGTGCCAGCAGCTTAGGACATGCAGGGGTGGGCACTGAAGCTTTCTTT,CASSLGHAGVGTEAFF
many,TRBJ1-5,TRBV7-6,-,TGTGCCAGCAGCCCCTATCAGCCCCAGCATTTT,CASSPYQPQHF
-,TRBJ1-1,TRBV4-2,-,TGTGCCAGCAGCCAAGATGAGCGGGGGACGAACACTGAAGCTTTCTTT,CASSQDERGTNTEAFF
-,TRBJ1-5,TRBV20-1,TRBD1,TGCAGTGCCTATTCCTCAGGGGGACAGCCCCAGCATTTT,CSAYSSGGQPQHF
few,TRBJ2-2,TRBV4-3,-,TGCGCCAGCAGCCAGGGGGGACATAACACCGGGGAGCTGTTTTTT,CASSQGGHNTGELFF
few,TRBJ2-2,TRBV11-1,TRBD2,TGTGCCAGCAGCTCAAGACTAGCGGGACTCACCGGGGAGCTGTTTTTT,CASSSRLAGLTGELFF
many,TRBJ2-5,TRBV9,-,TGTGCCAGCAGCCCAGGAGGATCAGCTCAAGAGACCCAGTACTTC,CASSPGGSAQETQYF
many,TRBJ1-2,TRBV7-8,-,TGTGCCAGCAGCTTAGTACCCGGAGCACGAGGGGGGGGCTACACCTTC,CASSLVPGARGGGYTF
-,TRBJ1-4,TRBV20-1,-,TGCAGTGCTAATCGACTATCGATGGAAAAACTGTTTTTT,CSANRLSMEKLFF
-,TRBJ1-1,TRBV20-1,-,TGCAGTGCTAGAGTTCGTCTACCTGGCACTGAAGCTTTCTTT,CSARVRLPGTEAFF
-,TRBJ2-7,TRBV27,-,TGTGCCAGCAGTGCAAGGACTGGCGAGCAGTACTTC,CASSARTGEQYF
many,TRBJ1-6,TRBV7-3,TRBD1,TGTGCCAGCAGTCGGGGACAGGGGCGCTCACCCCTCCACTTT,CASSRGQGRSPLHF
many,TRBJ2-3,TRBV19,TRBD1,TGTGCCACCTGGGACAGGGCGACAGATACGCAGTATTTT,CATWDRATDTQYF
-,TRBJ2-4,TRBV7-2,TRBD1,TGTGCCAGCAGCCCCGGGACAGGGGCCATTCAGTACTTC,CASSPGTGAIQYF